The subject of this entry is one T cell receptor beta chain. Data came from immunoSEQ multiplex PCR; TCRdb stores just in-frame clones and leaves some out. The table has about 440,000 clones, 88% seen once. One Seattle source followed patients from active infection through their disease course. The data were taken from a study of blood T cell repertoires in COVID-19. Overall study: The United States, Italy and Spain supplied acute and convalescent COVID-19 samples.

This clonotype originated in a woman aged 50 to 60 with COVID-19, enrolled during active disease. Material: peripheral blood.

The CDR3 sequence: CASSKGQGYEQYF. In DNA, the CDR3 is TGCGCCAGCAGCAAGGGACAGGGTTACGAGCAGTACTTC. This chain links TRBV5-1 with TRBJ2-7; 9 nucleotides align to TRBD1. This CDR3 has 13 amino acids. The germline gives CDR1 SGHRS, CDR2 YFSETQ. Trimming cost V 4 bases and J 4 bases; bases outside gene matches: 3.